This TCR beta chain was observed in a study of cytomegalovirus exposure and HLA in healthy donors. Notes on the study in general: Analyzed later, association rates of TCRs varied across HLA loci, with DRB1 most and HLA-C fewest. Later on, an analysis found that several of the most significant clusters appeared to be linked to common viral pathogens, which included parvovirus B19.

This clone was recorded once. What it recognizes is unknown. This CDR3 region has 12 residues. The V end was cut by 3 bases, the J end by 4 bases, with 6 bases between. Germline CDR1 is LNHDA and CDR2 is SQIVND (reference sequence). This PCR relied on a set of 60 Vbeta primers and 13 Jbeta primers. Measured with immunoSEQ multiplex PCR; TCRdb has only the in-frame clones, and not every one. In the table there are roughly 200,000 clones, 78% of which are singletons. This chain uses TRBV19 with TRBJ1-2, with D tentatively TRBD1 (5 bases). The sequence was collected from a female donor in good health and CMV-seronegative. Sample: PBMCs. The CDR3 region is CASSIQGYGYTF. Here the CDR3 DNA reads TGTGCCAGTAGTATTCAGGGCTATGGCTACACCTTC.